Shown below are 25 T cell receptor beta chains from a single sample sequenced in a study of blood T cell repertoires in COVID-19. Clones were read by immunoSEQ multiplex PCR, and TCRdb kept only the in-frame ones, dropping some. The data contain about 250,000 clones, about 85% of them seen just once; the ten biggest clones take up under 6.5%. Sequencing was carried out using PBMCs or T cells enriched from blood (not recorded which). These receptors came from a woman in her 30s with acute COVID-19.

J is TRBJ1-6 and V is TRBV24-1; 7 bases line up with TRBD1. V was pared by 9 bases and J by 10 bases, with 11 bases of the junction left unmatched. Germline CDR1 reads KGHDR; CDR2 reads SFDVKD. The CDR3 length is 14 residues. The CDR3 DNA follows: TGTGCCACCTGTAAAATGACAGGGAGCTCACCCCTCCACTTT. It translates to CATCKMTGSSPLHF.

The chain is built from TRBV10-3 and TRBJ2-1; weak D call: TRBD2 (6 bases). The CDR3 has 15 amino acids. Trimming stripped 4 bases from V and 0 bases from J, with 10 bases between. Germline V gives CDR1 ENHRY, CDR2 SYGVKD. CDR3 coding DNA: TGTGCCATCAGTGGCGGGATTAGCTCCTACAATGAGCAGTTCTTC. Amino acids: CAISGGISSYNEQFF.

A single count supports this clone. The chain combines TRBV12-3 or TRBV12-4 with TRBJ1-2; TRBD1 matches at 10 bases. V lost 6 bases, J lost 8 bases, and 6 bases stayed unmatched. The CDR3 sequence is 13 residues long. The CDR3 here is CASRPGQGRGYTF. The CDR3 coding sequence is TGTGCCAGCAGACCGGGACAGGGGCGAGGCTACACCTTC.

CDR3 amino acids: CASSLTGARTEAFF. DNA for the CDR3: TGTGCCAGCAGTCTGACAGGGGCTCGCACTGAAGCTTTCTTT. V is TRBV27 and J is TRBJ1-1, with 8 bases fitting TRBD1. Losses at the gene ends were 5 bases for V and 4 bases for J; bases not matched to a gene: 6. The CDR3 totals 14 residues. Germline CDR1 is MNHEY and CDR2 is SMNVEV (reference sequence).

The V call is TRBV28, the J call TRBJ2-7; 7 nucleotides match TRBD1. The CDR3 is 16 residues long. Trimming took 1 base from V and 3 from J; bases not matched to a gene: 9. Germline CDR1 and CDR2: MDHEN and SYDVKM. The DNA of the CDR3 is TGTGCCAGCAGTTTATTCGGGACAGAGACTCGCTACGAGCAGTACTTC. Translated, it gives CASSLFGTETRYEQYF.

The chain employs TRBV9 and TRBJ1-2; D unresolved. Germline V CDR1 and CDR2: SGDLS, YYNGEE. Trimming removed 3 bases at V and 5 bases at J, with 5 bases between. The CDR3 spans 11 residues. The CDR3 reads CASSARYGYTF. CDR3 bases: TGTGCCAGCAGCGCCAGGTATGGCTACACCTTC.

The CDR3: CASSLAVGRDNQPQHF. The CDR3 bases are TGTGCCAGCAGCTTGGCCGTCGGCAGGGACAATCAGCCCCAGCATTTT. V usage is TRBV5-8 and J usage is TRBJ1-5, with D possibly TRBD1 on 5 matching bases. The CDR3 loop spans 16 amino acids. V lost 0 bases to trimming and J lost 3 bases, with 13 bases between them. Germline V gene sequence: CDR1 SGHTS, CDR2 YDEGEE.

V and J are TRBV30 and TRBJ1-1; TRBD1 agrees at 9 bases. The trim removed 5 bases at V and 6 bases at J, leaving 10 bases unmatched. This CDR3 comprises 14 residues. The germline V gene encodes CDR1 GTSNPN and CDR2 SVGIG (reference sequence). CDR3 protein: CAWRTGALPAEAFF. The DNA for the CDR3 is TGTGCCTGGCGGACAGGGGCTCTGCCCGCTGAAGCTTTCTTT.

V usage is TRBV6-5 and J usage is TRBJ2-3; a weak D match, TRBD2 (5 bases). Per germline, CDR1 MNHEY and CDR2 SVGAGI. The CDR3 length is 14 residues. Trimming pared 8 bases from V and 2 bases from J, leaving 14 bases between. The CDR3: CASALGRHTDTQYF. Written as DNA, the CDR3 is TGTGCCAGCGCACTGGGGAGACACACAGATACGCAGTATTTT.

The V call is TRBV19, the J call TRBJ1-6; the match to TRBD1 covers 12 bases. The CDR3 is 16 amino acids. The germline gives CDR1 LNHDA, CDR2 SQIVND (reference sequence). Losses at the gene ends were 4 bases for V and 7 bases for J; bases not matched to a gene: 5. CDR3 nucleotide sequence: TGTGCCAGTAGTAGCGGGACAGGGGGCCGCAATTCACCCCTCCACTTT. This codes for CASSSGTGGRNSPLHF.

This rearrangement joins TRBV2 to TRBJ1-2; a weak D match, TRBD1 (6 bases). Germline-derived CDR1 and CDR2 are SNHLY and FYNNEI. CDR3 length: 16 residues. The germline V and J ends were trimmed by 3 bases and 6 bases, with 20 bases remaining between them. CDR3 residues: CASSDRTGRVLDGYTF. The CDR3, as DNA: TGTGCCAGCAGTGATCGAACAGGGAGGGTGTTGGATGGCTACACCTTC.

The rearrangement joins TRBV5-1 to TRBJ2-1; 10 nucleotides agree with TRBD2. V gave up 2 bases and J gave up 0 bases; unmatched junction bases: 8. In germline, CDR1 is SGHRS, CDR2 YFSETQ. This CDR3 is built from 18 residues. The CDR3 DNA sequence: TGCGCCAGCAGCTTAGTTAGCGGGGGGACAAGCTCCTACAATGAGCAGTTCTTC. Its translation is CASSLVSGGTSSYNEQFF. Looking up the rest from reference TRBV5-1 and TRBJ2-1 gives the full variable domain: KAGVTQTPRYLIKTRGQQVTLSCSPISGHRSVSWYQQTPGQGLQFLFEYFSETQRNKGNFPGRFSGRQFSNSRSEMNVSTLELGDSALYLCASSLVSGGTSSYNEQFFGPGTRLTVL.

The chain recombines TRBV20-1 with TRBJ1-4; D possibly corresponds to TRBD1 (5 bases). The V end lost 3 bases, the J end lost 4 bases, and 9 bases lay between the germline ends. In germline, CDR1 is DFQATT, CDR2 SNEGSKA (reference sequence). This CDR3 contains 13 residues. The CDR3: CSASSTVNEKLFF. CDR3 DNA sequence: TGCAGTGCTAGTTCGACAGTTAATGAAAAACTGTTTTTT.

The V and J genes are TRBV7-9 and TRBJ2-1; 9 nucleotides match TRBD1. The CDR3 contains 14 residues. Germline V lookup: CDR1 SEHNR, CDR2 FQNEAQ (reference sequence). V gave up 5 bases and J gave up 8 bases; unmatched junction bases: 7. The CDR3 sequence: CASSRGQGQDEQFF. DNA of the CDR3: TGTGCCAGCAGCCGGGGACAGGGACAGGATGAGCAGTTCTTC.

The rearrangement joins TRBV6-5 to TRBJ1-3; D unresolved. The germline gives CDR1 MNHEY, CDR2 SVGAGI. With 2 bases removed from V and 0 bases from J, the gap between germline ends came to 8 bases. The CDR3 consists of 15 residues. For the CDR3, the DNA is TGTGCCAGCAGTTACAAAAGAGACTCTGGAAACACCATATATTTT. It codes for CASSYKRDSGNTIYF.

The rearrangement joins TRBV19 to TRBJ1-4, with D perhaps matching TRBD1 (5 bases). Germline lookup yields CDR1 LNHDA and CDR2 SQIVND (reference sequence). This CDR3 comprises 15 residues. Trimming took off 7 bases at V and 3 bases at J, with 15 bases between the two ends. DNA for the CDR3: TGTGCCAGTATGGAGGGGCGGGGATCTAATGAAAAACTGTTTTTT. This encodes CASMEGRGSNEKLFF.

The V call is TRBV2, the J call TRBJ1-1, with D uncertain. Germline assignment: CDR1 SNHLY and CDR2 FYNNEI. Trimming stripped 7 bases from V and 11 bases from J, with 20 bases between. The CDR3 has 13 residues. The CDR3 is CASTESPQAGAFF. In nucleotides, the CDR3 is TGTGCCAGCACAGAAAGCCCCCAGGCGGGGGCTTTCTTT.

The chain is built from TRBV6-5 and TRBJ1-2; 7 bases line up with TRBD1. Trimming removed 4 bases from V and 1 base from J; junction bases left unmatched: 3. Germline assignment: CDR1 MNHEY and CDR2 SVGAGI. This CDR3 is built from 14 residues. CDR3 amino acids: CASSSTGINYGYTF. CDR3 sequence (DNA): TGTGCCAGCAGTTCGACAGGGATTAACTATGGCTACACCTTC.

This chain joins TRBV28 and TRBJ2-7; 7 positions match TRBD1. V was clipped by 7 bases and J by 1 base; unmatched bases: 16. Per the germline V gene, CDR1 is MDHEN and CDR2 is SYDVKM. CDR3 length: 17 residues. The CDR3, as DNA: TGTGCCAGCAAGGGGCACAGGGGTATGGATAGTTCCTACGAGCAGTACTTC. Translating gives CASKGHRGMDSSYEQYF.

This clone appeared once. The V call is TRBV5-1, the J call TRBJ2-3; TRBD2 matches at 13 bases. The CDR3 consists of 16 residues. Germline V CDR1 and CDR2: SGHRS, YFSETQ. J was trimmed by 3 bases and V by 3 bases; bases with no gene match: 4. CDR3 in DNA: TGCGCCAGCAGCTGGGAGACTAGCGGGGGGACAGATACGCAGTATTTT. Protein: CASSWETSGGTDTQYF.

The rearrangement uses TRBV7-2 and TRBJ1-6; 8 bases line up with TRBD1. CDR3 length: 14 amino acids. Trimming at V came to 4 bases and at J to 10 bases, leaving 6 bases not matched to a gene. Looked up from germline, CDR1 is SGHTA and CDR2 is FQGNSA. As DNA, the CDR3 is TGTGCCAGCAGCTCCCGGACAGGGACCTCACCCCTCCACTTT. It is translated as CASSSRTGTSPLHF.

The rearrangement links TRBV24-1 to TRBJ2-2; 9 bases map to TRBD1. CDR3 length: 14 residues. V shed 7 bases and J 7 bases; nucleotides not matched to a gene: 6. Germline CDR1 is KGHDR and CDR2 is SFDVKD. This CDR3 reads CATSLTGGIGELFF. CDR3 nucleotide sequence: TGTGCCACCAGCCTGACAGGGGGGATCGGGGAGCTGTTTTTT.

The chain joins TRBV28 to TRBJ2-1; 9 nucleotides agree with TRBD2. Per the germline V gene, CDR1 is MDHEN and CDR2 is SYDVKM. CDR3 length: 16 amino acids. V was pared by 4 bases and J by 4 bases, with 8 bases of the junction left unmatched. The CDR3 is CASSSYSGSVYNEQFF. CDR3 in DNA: TGTGCCAGCAGTTCCTATAGCGGGAGTGTGTACAATGAGCAGTTCTTC.

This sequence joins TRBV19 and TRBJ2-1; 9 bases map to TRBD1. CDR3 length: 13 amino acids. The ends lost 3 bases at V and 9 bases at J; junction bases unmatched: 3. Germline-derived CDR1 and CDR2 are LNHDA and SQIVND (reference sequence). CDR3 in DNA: TGTGCCAGTAGTATCACAGGGGGCAGTGAGCAGTTCTTC. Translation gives CASSITGGSEQFF.

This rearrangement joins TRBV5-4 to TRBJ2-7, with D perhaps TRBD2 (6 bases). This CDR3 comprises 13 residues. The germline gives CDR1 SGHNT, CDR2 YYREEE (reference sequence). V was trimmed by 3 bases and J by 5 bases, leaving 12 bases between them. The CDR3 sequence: CASSWGLEDEQYF. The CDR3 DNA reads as TGTGCCAGCAGCTGGGGACTCGAGGACGAGCAGTACTTC.